These 24 T cell receptor beta chains originate from one sample sequenced in a study of cytomegalovirus exposure and HLA in healthy donors. Only in-frame clones appear in the TCRdb table, and some are missing; sequencing was by immunoSEQ multiplex PCR. The data show some 180,000 clones, around nine tenths seen once. The specimen sequenced was PBMCs. These receptors all stem from a man younger than 45 in good health and CMV-seropositive.

The chain couples TRBV4-1 to TRBJ1-1; 7 bases fit TRBD1. The CDR3 sequence is 15 residues long. Looked up from germline, CDR1 is MGHRA and CDR2 is YSYEKL. The V gene end was trimmed by 2 bases and the J gene end by 4 bases; junction bases not matched to a gene: 7. The CDR3 region is CASSQTDRSGTEAFF. In DNA form, the CDR3 reads TGCGCCAGCAGCCAAACGGACAGGTCGGGCACTGAAGCTTTCTTT.

V and J are TRBV5-4 and TRBJ1-1; possible D gene TRBD1, 5 bases. With 5 bases removed from V and 4 bases from J, the gap between germline ends came to 12 bases. CDR1 is SGHNT and CDR2 is YYREEE in the germline V gene (reference sequence). The CDR3 length is 13 residues. The CDR3 loop reads CASSEQRGTEAFF. CDR3 sequence (DNA): TGTGCCAGCAGTGAACAGAGGGGCACTGAAGCTTTCTTT. The variable domain in full, with the rest retrieved from reference TRBV5-4 and TRBJ1-1, is ETGVTQSPTHLIKTRGQQVTLRCSSQSGHNTVSWYQQALGQGPQFIFQYYREEENGRGNFPPRFSGLQFPNYSSELNVNALELDDSALYLCASSEQRGTEAFFGQGTRLTVV.

The chain carries TRBV11-3 and TRBJ1-4, with TRBD1 identical over 7 bases. The CDR3 loop spans 13 amino acids. Germline V gene sequence: CDR1 SGHNT, CDR2 YENEEA. The V segment lost 7 bases and the J segment 5 bases; nucleotides outside the gene matches: 4. CDR3 in DNA: TGTGCCAGCAAGGACAGGTTGAATGAAAAACTGTTTTTT. It translates to CASKDRLNEKLFF.

The chain links TRBV6-1 to TRBJ2-1; no clear D gene. CDR3 length equals 15 residues. CDR1 and CDR2 (germline): MNHNS, SASEGT. Trimming cost V 2 bases and J 6 bases, with 14 bases left between them. The CDR3 nucleotides are TGTGCCAGCAGTGAACCGTCTTTCATTGGCAATGAGCAGTTCTTC. It translates to CASSEPSFIGNEQFF.

V usage is TRBV13 and J usage is TRBJ1-4, with unresolved D. The germline CDR1 and CDR2 sequences are PRHDT and FYEKMQ (reference sequence). This CDR3 has 14 residues. Between the trimmed V and J ends, which lost 0 bases and 4 bases, there was a span of 6 bases. The CDR3 bases are TGTGCCAGCAGCTTAGGGATACTTAATGAAAAACTGTTTTTT. Translated, it gives CASSLGILNEKLFF. Variable domain in full (rest from reference TRBV13 and TRBJ1-4): AAGVIQSPRHLIKEKRETATLKCYPIPRHDTVYWYQQGPGQDPQFLISFYEKMQSDKGSIPDRFSAQQFSDYHSELNMSSLELGDSALYFCASSLGILNEKLFFGSGTQLSVL.

This clone has only one observation. The chain couples TRBV7-2 to TRBJ2-5; perhaps TRBD1 as D (5 bases). The length of the CDR3 is 15 residues. Germline loops: CDR1 SGHTA, CDR2 FQGNSA. The V gene lost 1 base and the J gene lost 7 bases, with 16 bases spanning the gap. In DNA, the CDR3 is TGTGCCAGCAGCTTAGGGGGCAGGGTGGAATCGACCCAGTACTTC. Protein: CASSLGGRVESTQYF.

The J gene is TRBJ1-1, the V gene TRBV6-4; 10 bases are a match to TRBD1. This CDR3 is built from 14 residues. Germline V CDR1 and CDR2: MRHNA, SNTAGT. V shed 7 bases and J 5 bases; nucleotides not matched to a gene: 7. CDR3: CASKRDRGRTEAFF. CDR3 DNA: TGTGCCAGCAAGAGAGACAGGGGGCGTACTGAAGCTTTCTTT.

The chain has TRBV6-5 and TRBJ1-2; D ambiguous. CDR1 and CDR2 (germline): MNHEY, SVGAGI. The CDR3 contains 12 residues. V shed 2 bases and J shed 8 bases, with 9 bases lying between them. CDR3 bases: TGTGCCAGCAGTTACCGGGGTGAAGGCTACACCTTC. It encodes CASSYRGEGYTF.

This chain links TRBV7-2 with TRBJ1-3, with TRBD1 matching 7 bases. Germline CDR1 SGHTA, CDR2 FQGNSA. The CDR3 sequence is 14 residues long. Trimming at V came to 1 base and at J to 8 bases, leaving 5 bases not matched to a gene. CDR3 residues: CASSLDAGGDTIYF. The CDR3 DNA reads as TGTGCCAGCAGCTTAGATGCAGGGGGAGACACCATATATTTT.

This chain connects TRBV19 to TRBJ2-2; 13 bases line up with TRBD2. This CDR3 is 19 amino acids long. Germline V gives CDR1 LNHDA, CDR2 SQIVND (reference sequence). V was clipped by 3 bases and J by 4 bases; unmatched bases: 11. The CDR3 DNA sequence: TGTGCCAGTAGTATCACCGGGACTAGCGGGATCATTGGCACCGGGGAGCTGTTTTTT. It translates to CASSITGTSGIIGTGELFF.

The rearrangement joins TRBV15 to TRBJ2-7; possibly TRBD2 for D (5 bases). The V end lost 0 bases, the J end lost 3 bases, and 6 bases lay between the germline ends. This CDR3 has 13 residues. Germline loops: CDR1 LNHNV, CDR2 YYDKDF (reference sequence). The CDR3 DNA reads TGTGCCACCAGCAGAGATGAGGGCTACGAGCAGTACTTC. Amino acids: CATSRDEGYEQYF.

This chain links TRBV5-1 with TRBJ1-2, with 10 bases aligning to TRBD1. Trimming cost V 1 base and J 2 bases; bases outside gene matches: 11. This CDR3 has 18 residues. CDR1 and CDR2 (germline): SGHRS, YFSETQ. CDR3 amino acids: CASSLTARDRGSNYGYTF. Here the CDR3 DNA reads TGCGCCAGCAGCTTGACTGCGAGGGACAGGGGCTCGAACTATGGCTACACCTTC.

V is TRBV7-3 and J is TRBJ1-1; 7 bases fit TRBD1. The CDR3 length is 14 residues. Germline loops: CDR1 SGHTA, CDR2 FQGTGA. V gave up 0 bases and J gave up 6 bases; unmatched junction bases: 4. CDR3 coding DNA: TGTGCCAGCAGCTTAACAGGGGGCTTGGCTGAAGCTTTCTTT. This sequence encodes CASSLTGGLAEAFF. Drawing the rest from reference TRBV7-3 and TRBJ1-1, the complete variable domain is GAGVSQTPSNKVTEKGKYVELRCDPISGHTALYWYRQSLGQGPEFLIYFQGTGAADDSGLPNDRFFAVRPEGSVSTLKIQRTERGDSAVYLCASSLTGGLAEAFFGQGTRLTVV.

This chain joins TRBV7-9 and TRBJ1-2; TRBD1 aligns across 9 bases. The CDR3 is 15 amino acids. Trimming at V came to 2 bases and at J to 6 bases, leaving 7 bases not matched to a gene. Germline CDR1 reads SEHNR; CDR2 reads FQNEAQ (reference sequence). In DNA form, the CDR3 reads TGTGCCAGCAGCTTAAGACCGGGACAGGGCGATGGCTACACCTTC. It specifies CASSLRPGQGDGYTF.

This sequence joins TRBV13 and TRBJ1-5, with unresolved D. The CDR3 is 13 amino acids. Germline CDR1 PRHDT, CDR2 FYEKMQ (reference sequence). V shed 4 bases and J shed 5 bases, with 9 bases lying between them. The CDR3 DNA reads as TGTGCCAGCAGCTATGGACGGTATCAGCCCCAGCATTTT. Protein: CASSYGRYQPQHF.

This clone appeared once. This chain links TRBV2 with TRBJ2-5, with unresolved D. Germline V gives CDR1 SNHLY, CDR2 FYNNEI. The CDR3 is 12 amino acids. V was clipped by 5 bases and J by 1 base, with 5 bases between them. The chain's CDR3 is CASSWRQETQYF. The CDR3, as DNA: TGTGCCAGCAGTTGGCGCCAAGAGACCCAGTACTTC. The variable domain in full, with the rest retrieved from reference TRBV2 and TRBJ2-5, is EPEVTQTPSHQVTQMGQEVILRCVPISNHLYFYWYRQILGQKVEFLVSFYNNEISEKSEIFDDQFSVERPDGSNFTLKIRSTKLEDSAMYFCASSWRQETQYFGPGTRLLVL.

This chain uses TRBV2 with TRBJ1-1; D call uncertain. Trimming took 5 bases from V and 3 from J, leaving 13 bases between them. Germline V gives CDR1 SNHLY, CDR2 FYNNEI. The CDR3 runs to 14 residues. The CDR3 bases are TGTGCCAGCAGTAATGAGGGCTCCTACACTGAAGCTTTCTTT. This gives the protein CASSNEGSYTEAFF.

The J gene is TRBJ1-5, the V gene TRBV19, with D possibly being TRBD1 (5 bases). The ends were cut back, 6 bases at V and 3 bases at J, with 12 bases in the middle. The V gene's germline CDR1 is LNHDA and CDR2 SQIVND (reference sequence). The CDR3 length is 14 residues. CDR3 sequence reads: CASSLGTANQPQHF. The CDR3 coding sequence is TGTGCCAGTAGCCTCGGGACTGCCAATCAGCCCCAGCATTTT.

The rearrangement uses TRBV5-6 and TRBJ2-3; perhaps TRBD2 as D (6 bases). Germline lookup yields CDR1 SGHDT and CDR2 YYEEEE. V lost 2 bases, J lost 5 bases, and 9 bases lay in between. The CDR3 is 13 amino acids. DNA of the CDR3: TGTGCCAGCAGCTTAGGGGAGGTAGATACGCAGTATTTT. Translated, it gives CASSLGEVDTQYF.

The rearrangement uses TRBV6-4 and TRBJ1-1; TRBD1 is a possible D gene (5 bases). CDR1 and CDR2 (germline): MRHNA, SNTAGT. V lost 6 bases and J lost 5, with 13 bases in between. CDR3 length: 13 residues. The DNA for the CDR3 is TGTGCCAGCAGCGGGGTGGCAGGGACTGAAGCTTTCTTT. As protein: CASSGVAGTEAFF.

CDR3 coding DNA: TGTGCCAGCAGCGTAGGTGGGATGGTTAGCACAGATACGCAGTATTTT. It codes for CASSVGGMVSTDTQYF. The chain has TRBV9 and TRBJ2-3; D gene ambiguous. V lost 0 bases to trimming and J lost 0 bases, with 11 bases between them. This CDR3 has 16 residues. From germline, CDR1 is SGDLS and CDR2 YYNGEE.

The V call is TRBV15, the J call TRBJ2-7, with a possible D match to TRBD2 (5 bases). The CDR3 runs to 15 residues. Trimming left V 1 base short and J 0 bases short, with 10 bases between. Germline CDR1 LNHNV, CDR2 YYDKDF (reference sequence). CDR3 sequence reads: CATSRGGESSYEQYF. CDR3 sequence (DNA): TGTGCCACCAGCAGAGGGGGAGAGAGCTCCTACGAGCAGTACTTC.

The rearrangement joins TRBV6-5 to TRBJ2-7, with TRBD1 identical over 10 bases. There are 15 residues in the CDR3. Trimming at V came to 4 bases and at J to 3 bases, leaving 6 bases not matched to a gene. Germline V gene lookup returns CDR1 MNHEY and CDR2 SVGAGI. CDR3 sequence: CASSSAWDRGYEQYF. DNA for the CDR3: TGTGCCAGCAGTTCTGCCTGGGACAGGGGCTACGAGCAGTACTTC.

The chain is built from TRBV7-9 and TRBJ1-5; no clear D gene. The CDR3 consists of 12 residues. Trimming removed 5 bases from V and 7 bases from J, with 9 bases in between. Germline assignment: CDR1 SEHNR and CDR2 FQNEAQ (reference sequence). CDR3 sequence (DNA): TGTGCCAGCAGCGCGTCGTACCAGCCCCAGCATTTT. This gives the protein CASSASYQPQHF.